This passage covers 9 T cell receptor beta chains from one sample sequenced in a study of tumor-infiltrating lymphocytes in localized non-small cell lung cancer. Measured with immunoSEQ multiplex PCR; TCRdb has only the in-frame clones, and not every one. Of about 21,000 clones listed, about 80% are singletons. The sequenced sample consisted of lung tumor tissue. The receptors derive from a human donor with non-small cell lung cancer.

This chain links TRBV27 with TRBJ2-3, with 9 bases lining up with TRBD2. Germline assignment: CDR1 MNHEY and CDR2 SMNVEV (reference sequence). The ends lost 8 bases at V and 2 bases at J; junction bases unmatched: 11. This CDR3 is built from 16 residues. Here the CDR3 reads CASRRFASGITDTQYF. The DNA for the CDR3 is TGTGCCAGCCGCAGGTTCGCTAGCGGGATCACAGATACGCAGTATTTT.

The chain is built from TRBV5-8 and TRBJ2-7, with 8 bases matching TRBD1. CDR3 length: 13 amino acids. Looked up from germline, CDR1 is SGHTS and CDR2 is YDEGEE. V gave up 5 bases and J gave up 3 bases; unmatched junction bases: 4. CDR3 amino acids: CASRKTGVYEQYF. The CDR3 nucleotides are TGTGCCAGCAGGAAGACAGGGGTCTACGAGCAGTACTTC.

This chain connects TRBV2 to TRBJ1-2; D remains ambiguous. The CDR3 totals 13 residues. Germline V gene data show CDR1 as SNHLY and CDR2 as FYNNEI. Trimming pared 6 bases from V and 1 base from J, leaving 9 bases between. CDR3 bases: TGTGCCAGCAGCCCGGACCTTAACTATGGCTACACCTTC. Translated: CASSPDLNYGYTF.

The chain employs TRBV30 and TRBJ2-7; TRBD2 matches at 13 bases. Germline V CDR1 and CDR2: GTSNPN, SVGIG (reference sequence). The CDR3 is 12 amino acids. The CDR3 DNA sequence: TGTGCCCGGGGCCGACTAGCGGGAGGTGTGGAGGTC. Its translation is CARGRLAGGVEV.

The chain joins TRBV4-1 to TRBJ2-3; 10 bases are a match to TRBD1. The CDR3 has 17 residues. Germline trimming cut 3 bases from V and 3 bases from J; bases unmatched to any gene: 9. Germline CDR1 reads MGHRA; CDR2 reads YSYEKL. CDR3 bases: TGCGCCAGCAGCCACCAAATCGGACAGGGGGTGACAGATACGCAGTATTTT. It translates to CASSHQIGQGVTDTQYF.

The chain links TRBV29-1 to TRBJ2-3; D gene uncertain. Germline CDR1 SQVTM, CDR2 ANQGSEA. Trimming removed 4 bases at V and 4 bases at J, with 3 bases between. The CDR3 is 10 residues long. DNA of the CDR3: TGCAGCGTTGGACCAGATACGCAGTATTTT. Residues: CSVGPDTQYF.

In this sample, this clone turned up once. This chain connects TRBV5-1 to TRBJ2-7, with TRBD1 matching over 11 bases. The germline V gene encodes CDR1 SGHRS and CDR2 YFSETQ. CDR3 length: 16 amino acids. Trimming removed 4 bases from V and 3 bases from J; junction bases left unmatched: 9. The CDR3 is CASSLLTGTGGYEQYF. The CDR3 nucleotides are TGCGCCAGCAGCCTTCTCACCGGGACAGGGGGCTACGAGCAGTACTTC.

The rearrangement uses TRBV9 and TRBJ2-7; a possible D gene is TRBD1 (6 bases). V shed 0 bases and J shed 1 base, with 11 bases lying between them. This CDR3 spans 15 amino acids. CDR1 and CDR2 from the germline V gene are SGDLS and YYNGEE. CDR3 DNA: TGTGCCAGCAGCGTAGAACAGGGTTATTCCTACGAGCAGTACTTC. Protein product: CASSVEQGYSYEQYF.

The chain has TRBV18 and TRBJ1-5; D is possibly TRBD1 (6 bases). Trimming removed 4 bases at V and 7 bases at J, with 17 bases between. Germline V gene data show CDR1 as KGHSH and CDR2 as LQKENI. The CDR3 consists of 15 residues. Written as DNA, the CDR3 is TGTGCCAGCTCACGCCGAGGGAGGGGGGACCAGCCCCAGCATTTT. It encodes CASSRRGRGDQPQHF.